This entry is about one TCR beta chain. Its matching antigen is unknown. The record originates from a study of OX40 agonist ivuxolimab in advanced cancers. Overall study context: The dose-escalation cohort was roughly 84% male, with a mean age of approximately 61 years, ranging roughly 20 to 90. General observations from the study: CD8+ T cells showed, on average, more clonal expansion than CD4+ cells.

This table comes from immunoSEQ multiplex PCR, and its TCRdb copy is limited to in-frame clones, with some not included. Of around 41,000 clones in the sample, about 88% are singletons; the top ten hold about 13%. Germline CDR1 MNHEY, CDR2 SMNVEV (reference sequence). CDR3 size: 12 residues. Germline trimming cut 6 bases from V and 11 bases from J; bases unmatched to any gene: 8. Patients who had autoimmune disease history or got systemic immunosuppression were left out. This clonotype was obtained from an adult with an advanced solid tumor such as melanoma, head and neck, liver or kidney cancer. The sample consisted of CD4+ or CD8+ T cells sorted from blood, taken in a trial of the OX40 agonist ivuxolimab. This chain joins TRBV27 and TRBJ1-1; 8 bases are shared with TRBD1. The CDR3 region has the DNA TGTGCCAGCAGATTCTCAGGGGGCAGTGCTTTCTTT. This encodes CASRFSGGSAFF.